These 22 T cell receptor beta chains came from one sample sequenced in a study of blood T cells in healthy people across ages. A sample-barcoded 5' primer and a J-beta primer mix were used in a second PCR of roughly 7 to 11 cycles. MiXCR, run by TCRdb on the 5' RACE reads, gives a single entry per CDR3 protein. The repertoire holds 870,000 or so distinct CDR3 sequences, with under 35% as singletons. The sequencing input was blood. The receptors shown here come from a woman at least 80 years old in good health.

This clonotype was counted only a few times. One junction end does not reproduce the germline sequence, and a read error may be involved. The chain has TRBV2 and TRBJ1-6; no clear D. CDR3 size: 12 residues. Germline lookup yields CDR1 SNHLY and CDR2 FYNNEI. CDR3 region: CASRTDNSPRHF. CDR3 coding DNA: TGTGCCAGCAGGACTGATAATTCACCCCGCCACTTT.

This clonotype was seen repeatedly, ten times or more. CDR3 in amino acids: CASSYSQVHGEAFF. DNA of the CDR3: TGTGCCAGCAGTTACTCCCAGGTTCACGGTGAAGCTTTCTTT. The chain couples TRBV6-5 to TRBJ1-1; D not resolved. Germline lookup yields CDR1 MNHEY and CDR2 SVGAGI. The CDR3 has 14 residues. V was clipped by 0 bases and J by 7 bases, with 12 bases between them.

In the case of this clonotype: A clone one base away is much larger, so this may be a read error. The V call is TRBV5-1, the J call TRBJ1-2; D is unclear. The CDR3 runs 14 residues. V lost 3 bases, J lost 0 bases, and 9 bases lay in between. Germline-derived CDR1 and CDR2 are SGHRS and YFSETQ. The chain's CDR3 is CASSWTPTNYGYTF. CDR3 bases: TGCGCCAGCAGCTGGACGCCAACTAACTATGGCTACACCTTC.

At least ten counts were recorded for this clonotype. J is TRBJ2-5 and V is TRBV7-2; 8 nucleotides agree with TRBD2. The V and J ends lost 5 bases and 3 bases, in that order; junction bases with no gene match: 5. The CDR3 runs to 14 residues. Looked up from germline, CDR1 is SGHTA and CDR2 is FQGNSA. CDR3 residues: CASSPGTRKETQYF. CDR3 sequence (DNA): TGTGCCAGCAGCCCTGGGACTAGGAAAGAGACCCAGTACTTC.

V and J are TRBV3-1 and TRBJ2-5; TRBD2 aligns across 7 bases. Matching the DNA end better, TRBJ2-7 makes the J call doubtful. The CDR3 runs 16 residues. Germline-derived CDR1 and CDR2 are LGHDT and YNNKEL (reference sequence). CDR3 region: CASSQESGGRIYEQYF. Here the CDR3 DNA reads TGTGCCAGCAGCCAAGAATCGGGGGGACGGATCTACGAGCAGTACTTC.

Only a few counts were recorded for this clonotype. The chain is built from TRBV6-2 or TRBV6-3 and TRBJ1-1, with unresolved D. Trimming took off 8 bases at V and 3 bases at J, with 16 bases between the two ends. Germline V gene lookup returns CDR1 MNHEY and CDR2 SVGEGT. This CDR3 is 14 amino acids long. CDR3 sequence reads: CASGRRGSHTEAFF. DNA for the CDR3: TGTGCCAGCGGTCGTCGTGGCAGCCACACTGAAGCTTTCTTT.

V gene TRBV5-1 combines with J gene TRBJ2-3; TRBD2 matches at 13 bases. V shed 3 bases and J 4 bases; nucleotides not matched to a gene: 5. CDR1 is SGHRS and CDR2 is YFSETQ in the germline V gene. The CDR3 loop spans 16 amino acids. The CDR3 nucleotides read TGCGCCAGCAGCTCGACTAGCGGGGGGCCTTCAGATACGCAGTATTTT. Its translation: CASSSTSGGPSDTQYF.

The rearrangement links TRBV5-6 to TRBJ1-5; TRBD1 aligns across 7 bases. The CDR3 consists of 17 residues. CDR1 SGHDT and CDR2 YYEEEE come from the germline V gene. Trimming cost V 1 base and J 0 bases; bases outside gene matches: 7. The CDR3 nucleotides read TGTGCCAGCAGCTTGACCGGGACAGTATATAGCAATCAGCCCCAGCATTTT. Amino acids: CASSLTGTVYSNQPQHF.

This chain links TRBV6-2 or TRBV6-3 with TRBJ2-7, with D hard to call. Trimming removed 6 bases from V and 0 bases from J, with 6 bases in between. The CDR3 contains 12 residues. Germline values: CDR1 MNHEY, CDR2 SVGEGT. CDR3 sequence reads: CASRATSYEQYF. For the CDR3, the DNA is TGTGCCAGCAGGGCAACCTCCTACGAGCAGTACTTC.

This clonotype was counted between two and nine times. In DNA form, the CDR3 reads TGTGCCAGCAGCGTAGTTGGTAGCGGGGGGGGATACAATGAGCAGTTCTTC. It specifies CASSVVGSGGGYNEQFF. V and J are TRBV9 and TRBJ2-1; 11 nucleotides match TRBD2. Germline CDR1 is SGDLS and CDR2 is YYNGEE. This CDR3 is built from 17 residues. V shed 0 bases, J shed 4 bases, and the junction held 6 bases outside the gene matches.

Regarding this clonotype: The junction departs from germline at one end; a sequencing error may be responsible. CDR3 residues: CACSPDVETQFF. CDR3 sequence (DNA): TGTGCCTGCAGCCCCGACGTAGAGACCCAGTTCTTC. The chain carries TRBV7-2 and TRBJ2-1; D gene unclear. Germline V lookup: CDR1 SGHTA, CDR2 FQGNSA. The CDR3 contains 12 residues.

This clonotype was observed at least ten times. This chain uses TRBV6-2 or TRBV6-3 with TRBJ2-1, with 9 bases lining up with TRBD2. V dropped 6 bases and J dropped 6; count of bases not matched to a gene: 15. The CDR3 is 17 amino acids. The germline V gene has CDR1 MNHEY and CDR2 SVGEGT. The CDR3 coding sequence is TGTGCCAGCAGGCCAAACCCGAAAGCGGGGGGTAGCAATGAGCAGTTCTTC. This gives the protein CASRPNPKAGGSNEQFF.

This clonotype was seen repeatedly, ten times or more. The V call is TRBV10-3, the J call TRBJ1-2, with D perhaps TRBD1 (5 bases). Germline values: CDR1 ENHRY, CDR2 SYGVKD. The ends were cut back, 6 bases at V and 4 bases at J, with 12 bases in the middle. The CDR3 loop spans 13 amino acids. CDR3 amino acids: CAISPDILYGYTF. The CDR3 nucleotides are TGTGCCATCAGCCCGGACATTCTCTATGGCTACACCTTC.

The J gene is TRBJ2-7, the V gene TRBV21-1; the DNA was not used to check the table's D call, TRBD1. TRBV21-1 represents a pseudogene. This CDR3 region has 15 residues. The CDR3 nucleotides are TGTGCCGGCAGCAAAGTTGAGGGACAGCCCTACGAGCAGTACTTC. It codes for CAGSKVEGQPYEQYF.

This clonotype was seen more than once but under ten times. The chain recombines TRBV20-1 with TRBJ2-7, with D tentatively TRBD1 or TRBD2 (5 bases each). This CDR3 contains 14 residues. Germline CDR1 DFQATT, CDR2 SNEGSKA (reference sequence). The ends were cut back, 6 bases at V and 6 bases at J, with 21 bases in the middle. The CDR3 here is CSAIDWTRDREQYF. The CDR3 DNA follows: TGCAGTGCCATAGACTGGACGAGGGACCGCGAGCAGTACTTC.

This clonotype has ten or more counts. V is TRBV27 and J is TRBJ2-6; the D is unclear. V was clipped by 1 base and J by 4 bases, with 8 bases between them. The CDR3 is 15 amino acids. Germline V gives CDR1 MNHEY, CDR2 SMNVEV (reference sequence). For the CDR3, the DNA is TGTGCCAGCAGTTTATTGGCGGTGGGGGCCAACGTCCTGACTTTC. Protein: CASSLLAVGANVLTF.

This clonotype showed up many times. The CDR3 sequence: CSARDWGDTQYF. CDR3 in DNA: TGCAGTGCTAGAGATTGGGGGGATACGCAGTATTTT. This chain joins TRBV20-1 and TRBJ2-3; D is perhaps TRBD1 or TRBD2 (5 bases each). The CDR3 sequence is 12 residues long. Per the germline V gene, CDR1 is DFQATT and CDR2 is SNEGSKA (reference sequence). Trimming took 0 bases from V and 6 from J, leaving 7 bases between them.

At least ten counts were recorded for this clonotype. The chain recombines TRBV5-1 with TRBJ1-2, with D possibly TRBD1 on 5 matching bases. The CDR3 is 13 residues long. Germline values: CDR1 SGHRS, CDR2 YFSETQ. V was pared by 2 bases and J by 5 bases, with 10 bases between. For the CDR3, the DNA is TGCGCCAGCAGCTTCGAGGGGAAGTATGGCTACACCTTC. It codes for CASSFEGKYGYTF.

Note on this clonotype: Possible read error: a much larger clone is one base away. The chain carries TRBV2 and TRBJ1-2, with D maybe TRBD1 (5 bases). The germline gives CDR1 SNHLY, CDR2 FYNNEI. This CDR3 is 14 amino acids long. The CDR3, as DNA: TGTGCCAGCCTGAAGCCCGGGGGAAACTATGGCGACACCTTC. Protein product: CASLKPGGNYGDTF.

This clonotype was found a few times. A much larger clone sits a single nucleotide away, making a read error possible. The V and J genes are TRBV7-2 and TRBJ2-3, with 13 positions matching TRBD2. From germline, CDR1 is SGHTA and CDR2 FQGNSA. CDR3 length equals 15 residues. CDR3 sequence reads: CAGSGLAGGTDTQYF. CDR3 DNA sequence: TGTGCCGGCAGCGGACTAGCGGGGGGCACAGATACGCAGTATTTT.

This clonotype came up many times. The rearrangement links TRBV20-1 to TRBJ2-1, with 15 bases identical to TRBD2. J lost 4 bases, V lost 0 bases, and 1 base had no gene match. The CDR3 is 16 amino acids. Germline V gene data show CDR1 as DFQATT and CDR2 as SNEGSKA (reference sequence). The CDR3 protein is CSARDGTSGGYNEQFF. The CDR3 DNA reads TGCAGTGCTAGAGATGGGACTAGCGGGGGGTACAATGAGCAGTTCTTC.

The chain's CDR3 is CAWGFSGTGTGELFF. CDR3 nucleotide sequence: TGTGCCTGGGGGTTTTCCGGGACAGGGACCGGGGAGCTGTTTTTT. The J gene is TRBJ2-2, the V gene TRBV30; 9 bases match TRBD1. With V trimmed by 5 bases and J by 5 bases, 9 bases remained unmatched. Per the germline V gene, CDR1 is GTSNPN and CDR2 is SVGIG (reference sequence). The CDR3 is 15 residues long. The whole variable domain, remainder taken from reference TRBV30 and TRBJ2-2, is SQTIHQWPATLVQPVGSPLSLECTVEGTSNPNLYWYRQAAGRGLQLLFYSVGIGQISSEVPQNLSASRPQDRQFILSSKKLLLSDSGFYLCAWGFSGTGTGELFFGEGSRLTVL.